This entry features one TCR beta chain sequence. The sample belongs to a study of identical twins. This CDR3 spans 15 amino acids. The germline CDR1 and CDR2 sequences are SGHRS and YFSETQ. V was clipped by 1 base and J by 5 bases, with 15 bases between them. Each CDR3 protein gets one entry after TCRdb re-called the 5' RACE reads with MiXCR. This table holds around 1.7 million distinct CDR3 sequences, around 33% found once. Sample: cord blood. The rearrangement links TRBV5-1 to TRBJ1-2; no clear D gene. The sequence derives from a newborn girl in good health. Here the CDR3 DNA reads TGCGCCAGCAGCTTGACTGGGGAGTTTAAGTATGGCTACACCTTC. This gives the protein CASSLTGEFKYGYTF.